The 12 T cell receptor beta chains below all came from one sample that was sequenced in a study of early T cells in non-severe SARS-CoV-2 infection. TCRdb re-derived calls from the 5' RACE reads in MiXCR, one entry per CDR3 protein. Here the sample spans approximately 80,000 distinct CDR3 sequences, approximately 12% being singletons. The sequencing sample was made of whole blood. These receptors all stem from an adult who was a healthcare worker with PCR-confirmed SARS-CoV-2 infection or an uninfected control (not recorded which).

This clonotype was counted between two and nine times. V gene TRBV7-3 combines with J gene TRBJ2-3; TRBD2 matches 12 bases. Germline CDR1 is SGHTA and CDR2 is FQGTGA. The CDR3 loop spans 14 amino acids. V was clipped by 6 bases and J by 4 bases; unmatched bases: 2. CDR3 sequence reads: CASRTSGSPDTQYF. For the CDR3, the DNA is TGTGCCAGCAGGACTAGCGGGAGCCCAGATACGCAGTATTTT.

This clonotype has at least ten counts. The V call is TRBV3-1, the J call TRBJ2-7; D remains unclear. Germline V gene data show CDR1 as LGHDT and CDR2 as YNNKEL (reference sequence). Trimming left V 4 bases short and J 4 bases short, with 5 bases between. The CDR3 covers 11 residues. The DNA of the CDR3 is TGTGCCAGCAGCCGATTTTACGAGCAGTACTTC. Translating it yields CASSRFYEQYF.

This clonotype appeared a few times. This chain links TRBV6-5 with TRBJ2-1, with 7 positions matching TRBD2. Trimming cost V 8 bases and J 0 bases; bases outside gene matches: 7. The CDR3 contains 15 residues. CDR1 and CDR2 from the germline V gene are MNHEY and SVGAGI. The chain's CDR3 is CASRQRGLSYNEQFF. The CDR3 region has the DNA TGTGCCAGCCGGCAGCGGGGTCTCTCCTACAATGAGCAGTTCTTC.

This chain links TRBV6-1 with TRBJ1-1, with D possibly being TRBD1 (6 bases). This CDR3 is built from 13 residues. Between the trimmed V and J ends, which lost 6 bases and 4 bases, there was a span of 12 bases. Per the germline V gene, CDR1 is MNHNS and CDR2 is SASEGT. The chain's CDR3 is CASRRGSGTEAFF. The CDR3 nucleotides read TGTGCCAGCAGAAGGGGGTCGGGCACTGAAGCTTTCTTT.

This sequence joins TRBV27 and TRBJ2-7, with D tentatively TRBD2 (6 bases). Germline CDR1 MNHEY, CDR2 SMNVEV (reference sequence). This CDR3 spans 18 amino acids. V was cut by 0 bases and J by 7 bases, with 25 bases left in between. The CDR3 here is CASSLSAGRVTRLGEQYF. DNA for the CDR3: TGTGCCAGCAGTTTATCAGCGGGCAGGGTGACCCGACTTGGGGAGCAGTACTTC.

V and J are TRBV9 and TRBJ2-1; 8 nucleotides align to TRBD2. CDR3 length: 16 residues. Germline V gene sequence: CDR1 SGDLS, CDR2 YYNGEE. V lost 3 bases, J lost 4 bases, and 9 bases stayed unmatched. CDR3 residues: CASSALDSGAYNEQFF. CDR3 DNA: TGTGCCAGCAGCGCCCTCGATAGCGGGGCGTACAATGAGCAGTTCTTC.

This clonotype appeared a few times. This sequence joins TRBV6-1 and TRBJ2-7, with D unresolved. V was cut by 2 bases and J by 7 bases, with 12 bases left in between. CDR3 length: 13 residues. The germline gives CDR1 MNHNS, CDR2 SASEGT. In DNA form, the CDR3 reads TGTGCCAGCAGTGAATTCCAGGTGGGAGAGCAGTACTTC. Translating it yields CASSEFQVGEQYF.

A few counts support this clonotype. The chain combines TRBV28 with TRBJ1-5; 7 nucleotides agree with TRBD1. The ends lost 4 bases at V and 2 bases at J; junction bases unmatched: 5. CDR1 MDHEN and CDR2 SYDVKM come from the germline V gene. CDR3 length equals 15 residues. The CDR3 DNA sequence: TGTGCCAGCAGTTCCCAGGGGGGTGGCAATCAGCCCCAGCATTTT. Translating it yields CASSSQGGGNQPQHF.

In this sample, this clonotype turned up a few times. CDR3 DNA sequence: TGTGCCAGCAGCTTGGAGGGGGGACTAGCGGGAAATGAGCAGTTCTTC. Protein product: CASSLEGGLAGNEQFF. This chain links TRBV5-4 with TRBJ2-1; 13 bases are shared with TRBD2. Looked up from germline, CDR1 is SGHNT and CDR2 is YYREEE (reference sequence). V dropped 0 bases and J dropped 7; count of bases not matched to a gene: 4. The length of the CDR3 is 16 residues.

At least ten counts were recorded for this clonotype. The V and J genes are TRBV20-1 and TRBJ1-2; 9 nucleotides align to TRBD1. Trimming removed 0 bases from V and 5 bases from J; junction bases left unmatched: 10. The CDR3 consists of 16 residues. Germline-derived CDR1 and CDR2 are DFQATT and SNEGSKA (reference sequence). Here the CDR3 reads CSARDAGTGSRYGYTF. Written as DNA, the CDR3 is TGCAGTGCTAGAGATGCCGGGACAGGGTCTCGGTATGGCTACACCTTC.

This clonotype has just a few counts. The chain recombines TRBV29-1 with TRBJ2-3, with D hard to call. Germline CDR1 is SQVTM and CDR2 is ANQGSEA. Trimming left V 2 bases short and J 2 bases short, with 8 bases between. This CDR3 region has 13 residues. This CDR3 reads CSVERLDTDTQYF. The CDR3 coding sequence is TGCAGCGTTGAAAGGTTAGACACAGATACGCAGTATTTT.

In DNA form, the CDR3 reads TGTGCCAGCAGTACAGGGTCCCAGGAGACCCAGTACTTC. It yields the protein CASSTGSQETQYF. V and J are TRBV2 and TRBJ2-5; possible D gene TRBD1, 6 bases. Per germline, CDR1 SNHLY and CDR2 FYNNEI. V dropped 5 bases and J dropped 5 bases, with 12 bases sitting between them. The CDR3 loop spans 13 amino acids. Full variable domain (rest looked up from reference TRBV2 and TRBJ2-5): EPEVTQTPSHQVTQMGQEVILRCVPISNHLYFYWYRQILGQKVEFLVSFYNNEISEKSEIFDDQFSVERPDGSNFTLKIRSTKLEDSAMYFCASSTGSQETQYFGPGTRLLVL.